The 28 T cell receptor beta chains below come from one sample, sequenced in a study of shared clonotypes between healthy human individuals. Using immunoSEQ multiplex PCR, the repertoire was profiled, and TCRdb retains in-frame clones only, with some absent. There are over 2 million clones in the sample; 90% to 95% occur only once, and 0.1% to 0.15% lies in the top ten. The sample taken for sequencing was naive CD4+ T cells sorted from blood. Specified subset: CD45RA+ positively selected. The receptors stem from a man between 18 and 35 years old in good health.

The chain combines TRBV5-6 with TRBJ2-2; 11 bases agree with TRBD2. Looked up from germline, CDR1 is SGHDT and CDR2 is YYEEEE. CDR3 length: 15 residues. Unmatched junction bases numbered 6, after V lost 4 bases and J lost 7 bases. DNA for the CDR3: TGTGCCAGCAGCCCTCTAGCGGGAGGAATCGGGGAGCTGTTTTTT. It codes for CASSPLAGGIGELFF.

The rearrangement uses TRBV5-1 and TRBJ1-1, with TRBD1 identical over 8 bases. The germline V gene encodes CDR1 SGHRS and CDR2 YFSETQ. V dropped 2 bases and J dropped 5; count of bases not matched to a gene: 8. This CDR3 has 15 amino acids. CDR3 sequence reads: CASSLPDRGRTEAFF. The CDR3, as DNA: TGCGCCAGCAGCTTACCCGACAGGGGACGGACTGAAGCTTTCTTT.

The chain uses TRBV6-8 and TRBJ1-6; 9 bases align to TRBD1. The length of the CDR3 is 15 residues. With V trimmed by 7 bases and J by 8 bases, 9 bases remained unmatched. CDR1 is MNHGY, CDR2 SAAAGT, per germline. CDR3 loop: CASKGQGPKDSPLHF. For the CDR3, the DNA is TGTGCCAGCAAAGGACAGGGGCCCAAGGATTCACCCCTCCACTTT.

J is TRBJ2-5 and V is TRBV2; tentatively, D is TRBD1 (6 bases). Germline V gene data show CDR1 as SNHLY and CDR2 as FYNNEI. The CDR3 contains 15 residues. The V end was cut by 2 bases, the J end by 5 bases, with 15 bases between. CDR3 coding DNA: TGTGCCAGCAGTGAAAGGACAGACATAGCGGAGACCCAGTACTTC. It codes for CASSERTDIAETQYF.

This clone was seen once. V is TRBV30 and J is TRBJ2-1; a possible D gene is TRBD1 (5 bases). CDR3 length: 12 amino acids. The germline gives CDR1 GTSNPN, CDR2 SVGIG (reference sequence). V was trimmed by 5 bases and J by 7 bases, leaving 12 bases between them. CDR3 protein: CAWGAGRNEQFF. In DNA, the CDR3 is TGTGCCTGGGGGGCAGGTCGAAATGAGCAGTTCTTC.

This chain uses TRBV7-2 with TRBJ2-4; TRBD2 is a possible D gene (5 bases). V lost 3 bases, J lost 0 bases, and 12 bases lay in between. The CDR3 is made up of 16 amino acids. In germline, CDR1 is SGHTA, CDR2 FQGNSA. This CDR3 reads CASSFGILLAKNIQYF. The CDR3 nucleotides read TGTGCCAGCAGCTTCGGGATCCTACTAGCCAAAAACATTCAGTACTTC.

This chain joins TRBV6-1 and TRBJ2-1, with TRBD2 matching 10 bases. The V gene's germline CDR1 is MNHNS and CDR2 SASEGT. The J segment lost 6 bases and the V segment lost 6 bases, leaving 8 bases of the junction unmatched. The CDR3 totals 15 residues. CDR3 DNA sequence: TGTGCCAGCAGCGTTAGCGGGGGGCTTACCAATGAGCAGTTCTTC. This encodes CASSVSGGLTNEQFF.

The CDR3 DNA reads as TGTGCCTGGAGTGTCATCCCGATGGGCCTTGAAGCTTTCTTT. Translation gives CAWSVIPMGLEAFF. V gene TRBV30 combines with J gene TRBJ1-1; the D is unclear. Germline-derived CDR1 and CDR2 are GTSNPN and SVGIG (reference sequence). The CDR3 covers 14 residues. V was trimmed by 0 bases and J by 7 bases, leaving 15 bases between them.

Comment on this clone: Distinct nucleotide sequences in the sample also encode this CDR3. This CDR3 reads CASSLDLYEQYF. CDR3 nucleotides: TGTGCCAGCAGCTTAGATCTATACGAGCAGTACTTC. V gene TRBV11-2 combines with J gene TRBJ2-7; D gene unclear. Germline assignment: CDR1 SGHAT and CDR2 FQNNGV. Trimming removed 0 bases from V and 4 bases from J, with 4 bases in between. The CDR3 runs to 12 residues. The whole variable domain, remainder taken from reference TRBV11-2 and TRBJ2-7, is EAGVAQSPRYKIIEKRQSVAFWCNPISGHATLYWYQQILGQGPKLLIQFQNNGVVDDSQLPKDRFSAERLKGVDSTLKIQPAKLEDSAVYLCASSLDLYEQYFGPGTRLTVT.

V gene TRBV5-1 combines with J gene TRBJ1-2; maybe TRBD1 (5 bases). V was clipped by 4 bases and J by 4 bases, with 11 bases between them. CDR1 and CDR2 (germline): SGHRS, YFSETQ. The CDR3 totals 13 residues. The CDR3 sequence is CASSGDSLYGYTF. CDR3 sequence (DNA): TGCGCCAGCAGCGGCGACAGCCTCTATGGCTACACCTTC.

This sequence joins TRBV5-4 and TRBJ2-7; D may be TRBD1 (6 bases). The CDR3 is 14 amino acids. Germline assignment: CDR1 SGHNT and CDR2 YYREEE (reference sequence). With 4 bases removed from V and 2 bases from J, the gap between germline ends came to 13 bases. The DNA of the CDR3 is TGTGCCAGCAGCCCCGGAGGACAGACCTACGAGCAGTACTTC. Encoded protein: CASSPGGQTYEQYF.

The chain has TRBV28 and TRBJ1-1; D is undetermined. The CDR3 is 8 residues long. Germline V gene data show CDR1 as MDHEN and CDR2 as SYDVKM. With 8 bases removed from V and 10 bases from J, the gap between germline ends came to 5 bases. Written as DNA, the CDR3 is TGTGCCAGCCGTGGAGCTTTCTTT. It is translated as CASRGAFF.

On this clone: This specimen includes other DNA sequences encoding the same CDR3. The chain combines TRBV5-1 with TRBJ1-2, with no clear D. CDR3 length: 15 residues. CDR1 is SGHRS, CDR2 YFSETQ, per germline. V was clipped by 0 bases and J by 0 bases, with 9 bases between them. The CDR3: CASSLGAGANYGYTF. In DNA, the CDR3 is TGCGCCAGCAGCTTGGGTGCGGGTGCTAACTATGGCTACACCTTC. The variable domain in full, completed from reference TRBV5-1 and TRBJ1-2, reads KAGVTQTPRYLIKTRGQQVTLSCSPISGHRSVSWYQQTPGQGLQFLFEYFSETQRNKGNFPGRFSGRQFSNSRSEMNVSTLELGDSALYLCASSLGAGANYGYTFGSGTRLTVV.

CDR3 coding DNA: TGTGCCAGCTCACCGTGGCAGGGGAGGACTGAAGCTTTCTTT. Encoded protein: CASSPWQGRTEAFF. V gene TRBV18 combines with J gene TRBJ1-1; perhaps TRBD1 as D (6 bases). Germline CDR1 is KGHSH and CDR2 is LQKENI. The CDR3 runs 14 residues. Trimming pared 3 bases from V and 5 bases from J, leaving 13 bases between.

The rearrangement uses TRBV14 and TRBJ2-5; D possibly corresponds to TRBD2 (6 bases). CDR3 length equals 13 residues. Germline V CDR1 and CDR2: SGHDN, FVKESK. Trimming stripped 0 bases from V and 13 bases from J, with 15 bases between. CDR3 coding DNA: TGTGCCAGCAGCCAAGATCGGGCAGGGACTCCGTACTTC. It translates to CASSQDRAGTPYF. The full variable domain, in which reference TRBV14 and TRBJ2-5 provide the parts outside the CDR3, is EAGVTQFPSHSVIEKGQTVTLRCDPISGHDNLYWYRRVMGKEIKFLLHFVKESKQDESGMPNNRFLAERTGGTYSTLKVQPAELEDSGVYFCASSQDRAGTPYFGPGTRLLVL.

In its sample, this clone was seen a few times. The CDR3 spells CASSFPGELFF. The CDR3 DNA sequence: TGTGCCAGCAGTTTTCCCGGGGAGCTGTTTTTT. V usage is TRBV28 and J usage is TRBJ2-2; no definite D call. Germline V gene lookup returns CDR1 MDHEN and CDR2 SYDVKM. The ends were cut back, 3 bases at V and 6 bases at J, with 2 bases in the middle. The CDR3 spans 11 residues.

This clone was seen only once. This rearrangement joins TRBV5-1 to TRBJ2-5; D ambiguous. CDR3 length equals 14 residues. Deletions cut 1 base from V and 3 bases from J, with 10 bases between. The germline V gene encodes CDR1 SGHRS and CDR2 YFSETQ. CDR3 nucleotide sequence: TGCGCCAGCAGCTTGTCTCGGGTAGAAGAGACCCAGTACTTC. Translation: CASSLSRVEETQYF.

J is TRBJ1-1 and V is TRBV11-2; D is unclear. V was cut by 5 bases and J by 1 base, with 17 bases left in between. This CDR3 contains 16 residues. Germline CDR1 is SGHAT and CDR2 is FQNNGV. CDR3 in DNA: TGTGCCAGCAGCCCCCCCTTACATTCGGGGAACACTGAAGCTTTCTTT. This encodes CASSPPLHSGNTEAFF.

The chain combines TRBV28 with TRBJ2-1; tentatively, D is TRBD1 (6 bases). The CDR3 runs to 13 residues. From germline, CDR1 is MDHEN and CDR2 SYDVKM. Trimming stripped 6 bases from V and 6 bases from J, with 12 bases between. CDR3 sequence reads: CASSPGQTNEQFF. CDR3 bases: TGTGCCAGCAGCCCTGGACAGACCAATGAGCAGTTCTTC.

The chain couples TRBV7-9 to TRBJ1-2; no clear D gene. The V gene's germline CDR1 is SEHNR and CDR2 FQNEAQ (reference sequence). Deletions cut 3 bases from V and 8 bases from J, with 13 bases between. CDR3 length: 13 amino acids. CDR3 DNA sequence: TGTGCCAGCAGCTTCTCCCCCCTTGGAGGCTACACCTTC. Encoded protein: CASSFSPLGGYTF.

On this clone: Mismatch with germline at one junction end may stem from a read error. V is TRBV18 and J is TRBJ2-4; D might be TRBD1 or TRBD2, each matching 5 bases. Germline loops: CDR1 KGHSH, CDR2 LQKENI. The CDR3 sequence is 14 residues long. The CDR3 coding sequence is TGTGCCAGCTCCCCACGAGGGGATAGGGACATTCAGTACTTC. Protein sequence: CASSPRGDRDIQYF. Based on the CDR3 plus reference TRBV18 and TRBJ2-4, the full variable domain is NAGVMQNPRHLVRRRGQEARLRCSPMKGHSHVYWYRQLPEEGLKFMVYLQKENIIDESGMPKERFSAEFPKEGPSILRIQQVVRGDSAAYFCASSPRGDRDIQYFGAGTRLSVL.

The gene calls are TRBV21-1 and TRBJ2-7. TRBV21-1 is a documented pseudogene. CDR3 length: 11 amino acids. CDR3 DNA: TGTGCCAGCAACCCTACAAGGAAGCAGTACTTC. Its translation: CASNPTRKQYF.

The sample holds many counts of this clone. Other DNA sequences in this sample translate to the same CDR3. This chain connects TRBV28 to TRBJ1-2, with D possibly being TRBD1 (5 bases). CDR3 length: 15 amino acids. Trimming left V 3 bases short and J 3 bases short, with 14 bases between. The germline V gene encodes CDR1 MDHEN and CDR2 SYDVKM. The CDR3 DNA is TGTGCCAGCAGTTTGAGGGGAGGCCAGTACTATGGCTACACCTTC. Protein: CASSLRGGQYYGYTF.

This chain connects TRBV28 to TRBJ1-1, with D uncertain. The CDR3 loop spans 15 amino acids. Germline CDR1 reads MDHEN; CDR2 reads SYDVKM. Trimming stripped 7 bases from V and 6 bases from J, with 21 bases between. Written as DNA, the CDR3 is TGTGCCAGCATCACCCGAGAGGTTTGGCCCGCTGAAGCTTTCTTT. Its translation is CASITREVWPAEAFF.

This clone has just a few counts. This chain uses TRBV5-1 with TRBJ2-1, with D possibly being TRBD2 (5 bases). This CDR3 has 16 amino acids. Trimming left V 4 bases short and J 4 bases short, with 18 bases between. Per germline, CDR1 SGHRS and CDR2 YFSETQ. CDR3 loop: CASSRVAWEKYNEQFF. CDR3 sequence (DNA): TGCGCCAGCAGCCGCGTGGCATGGGAGAAATACAATGAGCAGTTCTTC.

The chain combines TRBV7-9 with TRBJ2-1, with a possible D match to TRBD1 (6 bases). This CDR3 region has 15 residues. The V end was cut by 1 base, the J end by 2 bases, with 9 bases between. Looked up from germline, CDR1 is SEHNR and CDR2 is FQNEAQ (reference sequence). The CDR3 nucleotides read TGTGCCAGCAGCTTAGGGGACACAGCCTACAATGAGCAGTTCTTC. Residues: CASSLGDTAYNEQFF.

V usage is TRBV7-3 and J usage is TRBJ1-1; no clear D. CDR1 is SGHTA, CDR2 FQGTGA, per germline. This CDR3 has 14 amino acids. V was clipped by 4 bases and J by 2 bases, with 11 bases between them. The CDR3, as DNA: TGTGCCAGCAGCTCGACGGACCAAAACACTGAAGCTTTCTTT. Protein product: CASSSTDQNTEAFF.

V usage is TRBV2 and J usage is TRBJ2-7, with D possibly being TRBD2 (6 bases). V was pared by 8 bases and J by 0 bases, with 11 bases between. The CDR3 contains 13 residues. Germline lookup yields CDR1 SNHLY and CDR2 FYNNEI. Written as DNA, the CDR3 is TGTGCCAGCGGGTGGAGGGTCTCCTACGAGCAGTACTTC. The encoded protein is CASGWRVSYEQYF.